This TCR beta chain stems from a study of T cell responses to AZD1222 COVID-19 vaccine. Study outcomes and limitations: Just six AZD1222 recipients were seropositive at baseline.

Libraries were prepared by immunoSEQ multiplex PCR; TCRdb keeps only in-frame clonotypes and omits some of them. The data contain approximately 110,000 clones, 86% of them singletons. As concerns this clone: Antigen specificity is unknown.

Trimming took 0 bases from V and 1 from J; bases not matched to a gene: 4. The CDR3 has 18 amino acids. Per germline, CDR1 LGHDT and CDR2 YNNKEL (reference sequence). The sequencing here drew on peripheral blood, taken on day 0 of AZD1222 vaccination. The V call is TRBV3-1 (or the pseudogene TRBV3-2), the J call TRBJ2-3; 13 bases line up with TRBD2. This receptor was obtained from an adult in good health. CDR3 DNA sequence: TGTGCCAGCAGCCAAGATCTAACTAGCGGGGGGGGCACAGATACGCAGTATTTT. This gives the protein CASSQDLTSGGGTDTQYF.